These T cell receptor beta chains were read from a single sample in a study of early T cells in non-severe SARS-CoV-2 infection. TCRdb used MiXCR to reprocess the 5' RACE reads, holding one entry per CDR3 protein. The table shows more than 95,000 distinct CDR3 sequences, with 16% occurring only once. Sequenced input: whole blood. Receptors originate from an adult who was a healthcare worker with PCR-confirmed SARS-CoV-2 infection or an uninfected control (not recorded which). Both conserved end residues are part of each CDR3. A D gene is named only where the DNA matches it firmly. Expanded clones are given a class, and other clones once, few, many or no size at all.

D: -; V: TRBV12-3/TRBV12-4; J: TRBJ2-1; size: many; CDR3: CASTGGYNEQFF; DNA: TGTGCCAGTACAGGTGGCTACAATGAGCAGTTCTTC
D: -; V: TRBV18; J: TRBJ2-3; size: many; CDR3: CASSPSSNTDTQYF; DNA: TGTGCCAGCTCACCATCGTCCAACACAGATACGCAGTATTTT
D: TRBD2; V: TRBV10-3; J: TRBJ2-1; size: few; CDR3: CAITPGVRRTSGRDNEQFF; DNA: TGTGCCATCACCCCGGGAGTCCGGAGAACTAGCGGGAGGGACAATGAGCAGTTCTTC
D: TRBD1; V: TRBV30; J: TRBJ2-3; size: few; CDR3: CAWTVADRAGDTQYF; DNA: TGTGCCTGGACCGTAGCGGACAGGGCCGGCGATACGCAGTATTTT
D: TRBD1; V: TRBV28; J: TRBJ1-6; size: -; CDR3: CASSPGTALLHF; DNA: TGTGCCAGCAGCCCAGGGACAGCCCTTCTCCACTTT
D: -; V: TRBV7-2; J: TRBJ2-1; size: -; CDR3: CASSLDLATVGEQFF; DNA: TGTGCCAGCAGCTTAGACCTTGCGACAGTCGGTGAGCAGTTCTTC
D: -; V: TRBV5-1; J: TRBJ2-1; size: -; CDR3: CASSLRQVRHEQFF; DNA: TGCGCCAGCAGCTTGAGACAGGTTAGGCATGAGCAGTTCTTC
D: -; V: TRBV12-3/TRBV12-4; J: TRBJ2-5; size: -; CDR3: CASSRDYQETQYF; DNA: TGTGCCAGCAGCAGGGACTACCAAGAGACCCAGTACTTC
D: TRBD1; V: TRBV27; J: TRBJ1-6; size: medium-sized; CDR3: CASSLRLFGTGRSPLHF; DNA: TGTGCCAGCAGTTTAAGGTTATTTGGGACAGGGCGATCACCCCTCCACTTT
D: TRBD1; V: TRBV14; J: TRBJ1-1; size: -; CDR3: CASRWTGNTEAFF; DNA: TGTGCCAGCAGATGGACAGGAAACACTGAAGCTTTCTTT
D: -; V: TRBV12-3/TRBV12-4; J: TRBJ2-3; size: few; CDR3: CASSLEWGLTDTQYF; DNA: TGTGCCAGCAGTTTAGAGTGGGGGCTCACAGATACGCAGTATTTT
D: -; V: TRBV20-1; J: TRBJ2-1; size: -; CDR3: CSARSPRDFYNEQFF; DNA: TGCAGTGCTAGATCCCCCCGGGATTTTTACAATGAGCAGTTCTTC
D: TRBD1; V: TRBV20-1; J: TRBJ1-2; size: few; CDR3: CSARKFRTGGDGYTF; DNA: TGCAGTGCTAGAAAGTTCCGGACAGGGGGTGATGGCTACACCTTC
D: TRBD2; V: TRBV28; J: TRBJ2-3; size: many; CDR3: CASTPLVAGGLQTGDTQYF; DNA: TGTGCCAGCACCCCGTTGGTAGCGGGAGGGCTTCAAACCGGAGATACGCAGTATTTT
D: -; V: TRBV12-3/TRBV12-4; J: TRBJ1-6; size: -; CDR3: CASSTESNSPLHF; DNA: TGTGCCAGCAGTACGGAGAGTAATTCACCCCTCCACTTT
D: TRBD1; V: TRBV29-1; J: TRBJ1-1; size: -; CDR3: CSVERDRTTEAFF; DNA: TGCAGCGTTGAGAGGGACAGGACGACTGAAGCTTTCTTT
D: -; V: TRBV10-3; J: TRBJ2-7; size: many; CDR3: CAISESLGLAAVYEQYF; DNA: TGTGCCATCAGTGAGTCCCTCGGGTTGGCGGCGGTTTACGAGCAGTACTTC
D: TRBD2; V: TRBV10-3; J: TRBJ2-3; size: -; CDR3: CAVGTSGRDTQYF; DNA: TGTGCCGTTGGGACTAGCGGGAGGGATACGCAGTATTTT
D: -; V: TRBV20-1; J: TRBJ2-7; size: few; CDR3: CSARDRQGSLYEQYF; DNA: TGCAGTGCTAGAGATCGGCAGGGAAGTTTGTACGAGCAGTACTTC
D: -; V: TRBV27; J: TRBJ2-7; size: few; CDR3: CASSLGLHYEQYF; DNA: TGTGCCAGCAGTCTGGGACTCCACTACGAGCAGTACTTC
D: -; V: TRBV28; J: TRBJ2-5; size: many; CDR3: CASSIPQRVETQYF; DNA: TGTGCCAGCAGTATCCCCCAGCGGGTGGAGACCCAGTACTTC
D: -; V: TRBV5-5; J: TRBJ1-1; size: few; CDR3: CASSSTSVFEAFF; DNA: TGTGCCAGCAGCTCCACCAGCGTTTTTGAAGCTTTCTTT